These T cell receptor beta chains were read from a single sample in a study of T cell clonotyping in hematopoietic cell transplantation. The protocol was immunoSEQ multiplex PCR, while the TCRdb copy is restricted to in-frame clones and leaves out a portion. The table includes 4,500 to 5,000 clones, about 90% detected once. The sequencing sample was made of peripheral blood mononuclear cells. These receptors originate from a man aged 35 to 55 in good health. Some clones in this sample may be carry-over from other donors' samples. The conserved cysteine and the conserved F or W are not part of the CDR3 here.

v_call: TRBV5-4; cdr3_aa: ASTPQAGKNYEQY
v_call: TRBV7-9; cdr3_aa: ASSLGGGRTEAF
v_call: TRBV11-3; cdr3_aa: ASSLGGRGIDTQY
v_call: TRBV7-3; cdr3_aa: ASSPGTSGRSEQF
v_call: TRBV19; cdr3_aa: ATTLASTDTQY
v_call: TRBV5-1; cdr3_aa: ASSLDLAGVGEQY
v_call: TRBV7-2; cdr3_aa: ASSLREGNEQF
v_call: TRBV7-6; cdr3_aa: ASSKTSLESGEQY
v_call: TRBV18; cdr3_aa: ASSPPSGWETQY
v_call: TRBV19; cdr3_aa: ASSIDGPNTEAF
v_call: TRBV10-1; cdr3_aa: ASSSGTTTGTGNYEQY
v_call: TRBV2; cdr3_aa: ASGQVLYNEQF
v_call: TRBV19; cdr3_aa: ASSIGGFFPQAF
v_call: TRBV4-3; cdr3_aa: ASSQEGRERHNEKLF
v_call: TRBV9; cdr3_aa: ASSVGTTQPQH
v_call: TRBV21-1; cdr3_aa: ASSAAGTSEAYEQY
v_call: TRBV19; cdr3_aa: ASSTPSTSGQYNEQF
v_call: TRBV5-1; cdr3_aa: ASSYRGNSDSPLH
v_call: TRBV5-4; cdr3_aa: ASSLVGGALH
v_call: TRBV6-1; cdr3_aa: ASSEGGTGFDTQY
v_call: TRBV6-1; cdr3_aa: ASSEALRASGLQETQY
v_call: TRBV9; cdr3_aa: ASSVAQSTDTQY
v_call: TRBV6-6; cdr3_aa: ASSYWASNNEQF
v_call: TRBV4-2; cdr3_aa: ASSRAEGSGPPSSSYEQY
v_call: TRBV4-1; cdr3_aa: ASKEGITYNEQF
v_call: TRBV12-5; cdr3_aa: ASGLARGELF
v_call: TRBV4-1; cdr3_aa: ASSQEDRSVETQY
v_call: TRBV21-1; cdr3_aa: ASSKTYVSSKNIQY
v_call: TRBV9; cdr3_aa: ASSVGDGLYEQY
v_call: TRBV4-2; cdr3_aa: ASSQESPLAYNEQF
v_call: TRBV29-1; cdr3_aa: SGGQGDEKLF
v_call: TRBV11-3; cdr3_aa: ASSLHVDEQY
v_call: TRBV29-1; cdr3_aa: SATGRSYEQY
v_call: TRBV7-3; cdr3_aa: ASSLSGTGANVLT
v_call: TRBV19; cdr3_aa: ASSTTRVRWDQPQH
v_call: TRBV7-9; cdr3_aa: ASSPVGGQETQY
v_call: TRBV19; cdr3_aa: ASSIGDGYEQY
v_call: TRBV19; cdr3_aa: ASSNVEGPNYGYT
v_call: TRBV6-6; cdr3_aa: ASRGWGDTQY
v_call: TRBV2; cdr3_aa: ASSPPGGQGIQY
v_call: TRBV7-2; cdr3_aa: ASSLVRTSGSETQY
v_call: TRBV29-1; cdr3_aa: SVKTVYEQY